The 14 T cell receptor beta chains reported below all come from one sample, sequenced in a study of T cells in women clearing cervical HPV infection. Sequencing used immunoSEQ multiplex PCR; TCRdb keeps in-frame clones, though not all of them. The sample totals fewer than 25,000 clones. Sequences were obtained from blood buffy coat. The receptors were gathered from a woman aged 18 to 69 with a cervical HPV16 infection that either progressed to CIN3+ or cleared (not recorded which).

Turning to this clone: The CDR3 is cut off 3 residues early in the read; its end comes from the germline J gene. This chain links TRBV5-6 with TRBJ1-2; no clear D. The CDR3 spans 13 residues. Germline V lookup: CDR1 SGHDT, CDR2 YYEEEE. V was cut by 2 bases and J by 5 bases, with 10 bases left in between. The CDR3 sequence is CASSFQEGYGYTF. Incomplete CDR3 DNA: TGTGCCAGCAGCTTTCAGGAAGGATATGGC.

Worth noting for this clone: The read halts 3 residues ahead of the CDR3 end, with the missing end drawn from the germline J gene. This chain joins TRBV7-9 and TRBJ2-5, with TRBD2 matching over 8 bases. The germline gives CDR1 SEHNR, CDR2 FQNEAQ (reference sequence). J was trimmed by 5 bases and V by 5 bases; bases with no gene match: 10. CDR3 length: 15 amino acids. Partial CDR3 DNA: TGTGCCAGCAGCCCGCTCCGCGGGAGGAGGGAGACC. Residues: CASSPLRGRRET. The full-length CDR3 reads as CASSPLRGRRETQYF.

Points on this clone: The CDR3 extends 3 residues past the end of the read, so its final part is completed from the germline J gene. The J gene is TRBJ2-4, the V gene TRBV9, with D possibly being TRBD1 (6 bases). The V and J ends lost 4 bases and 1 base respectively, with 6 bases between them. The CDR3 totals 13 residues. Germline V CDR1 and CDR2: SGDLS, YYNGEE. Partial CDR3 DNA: TGTGCCAGCAGCCAGGGGGCCAAAAACATT. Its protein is CASSQGAKNI. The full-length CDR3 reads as CASSQGAKNIQYF.

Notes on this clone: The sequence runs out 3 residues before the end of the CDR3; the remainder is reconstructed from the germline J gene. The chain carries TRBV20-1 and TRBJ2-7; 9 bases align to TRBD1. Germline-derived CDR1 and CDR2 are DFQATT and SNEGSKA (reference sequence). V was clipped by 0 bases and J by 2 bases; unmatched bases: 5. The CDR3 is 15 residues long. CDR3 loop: CSARDGDRATYEQYF. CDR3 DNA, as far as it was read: TGCAGTGCTAGAGATGGGGACAGGGCCACCTACGAG.

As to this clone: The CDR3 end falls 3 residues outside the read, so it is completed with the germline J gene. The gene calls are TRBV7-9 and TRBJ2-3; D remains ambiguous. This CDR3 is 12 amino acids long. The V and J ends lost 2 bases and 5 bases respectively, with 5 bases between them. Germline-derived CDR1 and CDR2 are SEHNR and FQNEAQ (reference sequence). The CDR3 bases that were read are TGTGCCAGCAGCTTATCCGGAGATACG. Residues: CASSLSGDT. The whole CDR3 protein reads CASSLSGDTQYF.

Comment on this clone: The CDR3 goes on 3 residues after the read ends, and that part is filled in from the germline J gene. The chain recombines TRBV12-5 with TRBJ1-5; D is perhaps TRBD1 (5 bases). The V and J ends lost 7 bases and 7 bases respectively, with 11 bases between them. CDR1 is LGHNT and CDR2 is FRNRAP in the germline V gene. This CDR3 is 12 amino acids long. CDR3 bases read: TGTGCTAGTGCTCAGGGAGGACAGCCC. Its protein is CASAQGGQP. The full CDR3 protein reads CASAQGGQPQHF. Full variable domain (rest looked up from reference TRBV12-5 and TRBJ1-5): DARVTQTPRHKVTEMGQEVTMRCQPILGHNTVFWYRQTMMQGLELLAYFRNRAPLDDSGMPKDRFSAEMPDATLATLKIQPSEPRDSAVYFCASAQGGQPQHFGDGTRLSIL.

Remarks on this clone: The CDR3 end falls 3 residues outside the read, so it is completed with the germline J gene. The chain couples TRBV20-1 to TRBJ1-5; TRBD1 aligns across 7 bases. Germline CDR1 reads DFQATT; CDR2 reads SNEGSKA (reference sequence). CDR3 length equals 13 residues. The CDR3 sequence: CSARSDRDLPQHF. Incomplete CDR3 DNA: TGCAGTGCCCGAAGCGACAGGGATCTCCCC.

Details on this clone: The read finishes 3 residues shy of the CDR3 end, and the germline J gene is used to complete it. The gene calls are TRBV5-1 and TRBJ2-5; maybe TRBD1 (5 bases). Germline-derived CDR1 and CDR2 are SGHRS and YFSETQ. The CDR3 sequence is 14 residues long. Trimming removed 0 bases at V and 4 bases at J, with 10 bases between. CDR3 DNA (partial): TGCGCCAGCAGCTTGGAGCCAGGGCTAGAGACC. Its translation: CASSLEPGLET. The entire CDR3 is CASSLEPGLETQYF.

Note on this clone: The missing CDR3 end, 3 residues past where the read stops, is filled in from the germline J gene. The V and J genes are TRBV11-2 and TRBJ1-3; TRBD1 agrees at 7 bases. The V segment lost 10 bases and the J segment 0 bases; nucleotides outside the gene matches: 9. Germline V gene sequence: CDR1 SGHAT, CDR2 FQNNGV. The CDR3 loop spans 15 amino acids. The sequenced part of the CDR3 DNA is TGTGCCACTACGGGACAGATAAGCTCTGGAAACACC. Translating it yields CATTGQISSGNT. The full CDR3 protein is CATTGQISSGNTIYF.

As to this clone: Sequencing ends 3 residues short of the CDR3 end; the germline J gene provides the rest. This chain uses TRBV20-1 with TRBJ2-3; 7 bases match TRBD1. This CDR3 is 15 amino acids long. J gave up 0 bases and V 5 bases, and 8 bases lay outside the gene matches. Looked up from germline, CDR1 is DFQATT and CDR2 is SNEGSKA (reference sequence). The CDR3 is CSAPRQGVSTDTQYF. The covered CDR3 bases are TGCAGTGCTCCGCGGCAGGGGGTCAGCACAGATACG.

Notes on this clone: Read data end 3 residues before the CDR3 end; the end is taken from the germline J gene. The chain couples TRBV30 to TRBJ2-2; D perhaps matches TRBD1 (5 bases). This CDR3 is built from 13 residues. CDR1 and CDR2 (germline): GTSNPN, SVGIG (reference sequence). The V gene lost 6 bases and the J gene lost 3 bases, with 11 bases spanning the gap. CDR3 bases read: TGTGCCTGTCAGGGATTGGACACCGGGGAG. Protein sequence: CACQGLDTGE. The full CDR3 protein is CACQGLDTGELFF. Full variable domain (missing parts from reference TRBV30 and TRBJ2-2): SQTIHQWPATLVQPVGSPLSLECTVEGTSNPNLYWYRQAAGRGLQLLFYSVGIGQISSEVPQNLSASRPQDRQFILSSKKLLLSDSGFYLCACQGLDTGELFFGEGSRLTVL.

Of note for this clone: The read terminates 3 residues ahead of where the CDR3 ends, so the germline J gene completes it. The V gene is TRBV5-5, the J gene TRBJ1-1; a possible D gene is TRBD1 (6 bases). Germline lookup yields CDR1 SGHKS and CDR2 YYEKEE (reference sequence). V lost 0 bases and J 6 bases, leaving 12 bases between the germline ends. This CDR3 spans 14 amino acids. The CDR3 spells CASSLALSGAEAFF. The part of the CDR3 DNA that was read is TGTGCCAGCAGCTTGGCCCTCTCAGGGGCTGAA.

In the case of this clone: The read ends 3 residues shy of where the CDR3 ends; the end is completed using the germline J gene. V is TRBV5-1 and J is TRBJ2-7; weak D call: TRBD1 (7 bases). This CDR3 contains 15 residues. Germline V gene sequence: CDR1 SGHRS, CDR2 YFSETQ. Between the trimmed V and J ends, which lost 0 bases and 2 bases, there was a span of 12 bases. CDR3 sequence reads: CASSLGQGGPYEQYF. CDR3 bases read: TGCGCCAGCAGCTTGGGACAGGGAGGCCCCTACGAG.

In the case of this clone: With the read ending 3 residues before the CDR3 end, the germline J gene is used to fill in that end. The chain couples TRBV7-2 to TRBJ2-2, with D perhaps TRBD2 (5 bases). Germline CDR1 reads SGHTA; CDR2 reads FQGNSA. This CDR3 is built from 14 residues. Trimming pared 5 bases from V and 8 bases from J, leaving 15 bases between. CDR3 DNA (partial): TGTGCCAGCAGCCCCGCGGACTTCAGGGGGGAG. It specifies CASSPADFRGE. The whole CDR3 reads CASSPADFRGELFF.